This T cell receptor beta chain was profiled in a study of metastatic and nonmetastatic thyroid tumors. Study-wide context: For malignant and benign thyroid patients, tumor or nodule tissue and blood were the sources whose repertoires were compared. Study-wide findings and caveats: It was reportedly found that TCR beta diversity was significantly higher in malignant thyroid tumors than in benign nodules, a difference seen in both blood and tumor samples.

All patients were treatment-naive before thyroid surgery. V dropped 4 bases and J dropped 6; count of bases not matched to a gene: 7. This CDR3 is 14 amino acids long. Per the germline V gene, CDR1 is SGHNT and CDR2 is YENEEA. This clone was observed many times. What it binds is unknown. Original processing methods: Using the CDR3 differences seen across clinicopathological groups, the authors built a distant-metastasis classifier for papillary thyroid cancer, which was meant to discriminate distant-metastatic patients. TCRdb reassembled clones from the PCR reads with MiXCR. TCRdb, not the original authors, processed these V and J calls. This sample has 60,000 to 75,000 clones; about 3.8% occur once, and the top ten carry about 22%.

The sequence was obtained from a female donor with papillary thyroid cancer or a benign thyroid nodule (not recorded which). Some clones in this sample may be carry-over from other donors' samples. The chain joins TRBV11-3 to TRBJ1-1; 8 nucleotides line up with TRBD1. The sample comprised blood. The CDR3: CASSSGQGSPEAFF. The CDR3 region has the DNA TGTGCCAGCAGCTCTGGACAGGGATCACCTGAAGCTTTCTTT.